These T cell receptor beta chains were read from a single sample in a study of blood T cell repertoires in COVID-19. Clones were sequenced by immunoSEQ multiplex PCR, and TCRdb holds only the in-frame ones, with some missing. The data contain hundreds of thousands of clones, 70% to 90% of them singletons. The sample comprised PBMCs or T cells enriched from blood (not recorded which). The receptors were gathered from a woman aged 18 to 35 who had been exposed to COVID-19. Each CDR3 is given with its conserved first and last residue. Fields, in order: D gene, clone size, V gene, CDR3 length, J gene, CDR3 DNA, CDR3 protein. A D gene is named only where the DNA matches it firmly. Expanded clones are given a class, and other clones once, few, many or no size at all.

.	.	TRBV2	11	TRBJ1-1	TGTGCCGTGGACATGAACACTGAAGCTTTCTTT	CAVDMNTEAFF
TRBD1	.	TRBV12-5	14	TRBJ2-1	TGTGCTAGTGGTACGGACAGGATGGGGATTGGGCAGTTCTTC	CASGTDRMGIGQFF
.	.	TRBV11-2	14	TRBJ2-7	TGTGCCAGCAGCTTAGGTCAGGGGGGCGTCGAGCAGTACTTC	CASSLGQGGVEQYF
.	.	TRBV19	13	TRBJ2-1	TGTGCCAGTAGTATTATGACGGGCAATGAGCAGTTCTTC	CASSIMTGNEQFF
.	.	TRBV13	13	TRBJ2-7	TGTGCCAGCAGCCCACAGGGTGGCTACGAGCAGTACTTC	CASSPQGGYEQYF
.	once	TRBV30	17	TRBJ1-1	TGTGCCTGGAGTCGCTCAGGGGTTGGGGCAATGAACACTGAAGCTTTCTTT	CAWSRSGVGAMNTEAFF
.	.	TRBV7-9	12	TRBJ1-6	TGTGCCAGCAGCTCATATAATTCACCCCTCCACTTT	CASSSYNSPLHF
.	.	TRBV2	16	TRBJ1-1	TGTGCCAGCAGTGAGAGGTCAGGGGAGGGTAACACTGAAGCTTTCTTT	CASSERSGEGNTEAFF
TRBD1	.	TRBV5-4	14	TRBJ1-2	TGTGCCAGCAGCGCGGGGACAGGGAACTATGGCTACACCTTC	CASSAGTGNYGYTF
.	.	TRBV4-1	18	TRBJ1-3	TGCGCCAGCAGCCGTCCAAAGGGATGGGACTCCCTTGGAAACACCATATATTTT	CASSRPKGWDSLGNTIYF
TRBD1	.	TRBV5-6	15	TRBJ2-7	TGTGCCAGCAGCTCATGGACAGGGGGCTTCTACGAGCAGTACTTC	CASSSWTGGFYEQYF
TRBD2	.	TRBV27	17	TRBJ2-1	TGTGCCAGCAGTTTAAGGGGGGCTAGCGGGAGGGGCAATGAGCAGTTCTTC	CASSLRGASGRGNEQFF
TRBD1	.	TRBV6-2/TRBV6-3	13	TRBJ2-4	TGTGCCAGCAGTTATAACAGGGGAAACATTCAGTACTTC	CASSYNRGNIQYF
.	.	TRBV28	10	TRBJ2-2	TGTGCCACCTCCGCCGGGGAGCTGTTTTTT	CATSAGELFF
.	once	TRBV28	15	TRBJ2-7	TGTGCCAGCAGTTTATGGAGAGATGCTTCCTACGAGCAGTACTTC	CASSLWRDASYEQYF
TRBD1	.	TRBV7-8	19	TRBJ1-6	TGTGCCAGCAGCTCCCAGATGGGACAGTCGAGCTCCTATAATTCACCCCTCCACTTT	CASSSQMGQSSSYNSPLHF
TRBD2	.	TRBV5-6	18	TRBJ2-1	TGTGCCAGCAGCCTTCCCGGACTAGCGGGGAGGTCTCGCAATGAGCAGTTCTTC	CASSLPGLAGRSRNEQFF
TRBD2	once	TRBV27	18	TRBJ2-5	TGTGCCAGCAGTCCTTACCCCCGACTAGCGGGAGTTGGAGAGACCCAGTACTTC	CASSPYPRLAGVGETQYF
.	.	TRBV27	14	TRBJ2-7	TGTGCCAGCAGTAACCTTGGAGGGAGCTACGAGCAGTACTTC	CASSNLGGSYEQYF
.	.	TRBV19	14	TRBJ2-4	TGTGCCAGTACCAGGACGGGAGAGAAAAACATTCAGTACTTC	CASTRTGEKNIQYF
.	.	TRBV28	15	TRBJ2-2	TGTGCCAGCAGTTCCTTTAGGAGGAACACCGGGGAGCTGTTTTTT	CASSSFRRNTGELFF
.	.	TRBV7-3	15	TRBJ1-6	TGTGCCAGCAGCTCGCGGGGCTCCTATAATTCACCCCTCCACTTT	CASSSRGSYNSPLHF
.	.	TRBV3-1/TRBV3-2	14	TRBJ1-1	TGTGCCAGCAGCCGTAACATCCGGGACACTGAAGCTTTCTTT	CASSRNIRDTEAFF
.	.	TRBV6-5	13	TRBJ1-5	TGTGCCAGCAGTTACGGCAGCAATCAGCCCCAGCATTTT	CASSYGSNQPQHF
.	.	TRBV28	16	TRBJ2-7	TGTGCCAGCAGTTCCCCAAATGCGGCGGGTTCCTACGAGCAGTACTTC	CASSSPNAAGSYEQYF
.	few	TRBV7-9	14	TRBJ1-4	TGTGCCAGCAGCTTGGGGGGTCCTGACGAAAAACTGTTTTTT	CASSLGGPDEKLFF
.	.	TRBV4-1	18	TRBJ1-5	TGCGCCAGCAGCCACCCCACGGGGGGGTTGCTGTCGGGACAGCCCCAGCATTTT	CASSHPTGGLLSGQPQHF